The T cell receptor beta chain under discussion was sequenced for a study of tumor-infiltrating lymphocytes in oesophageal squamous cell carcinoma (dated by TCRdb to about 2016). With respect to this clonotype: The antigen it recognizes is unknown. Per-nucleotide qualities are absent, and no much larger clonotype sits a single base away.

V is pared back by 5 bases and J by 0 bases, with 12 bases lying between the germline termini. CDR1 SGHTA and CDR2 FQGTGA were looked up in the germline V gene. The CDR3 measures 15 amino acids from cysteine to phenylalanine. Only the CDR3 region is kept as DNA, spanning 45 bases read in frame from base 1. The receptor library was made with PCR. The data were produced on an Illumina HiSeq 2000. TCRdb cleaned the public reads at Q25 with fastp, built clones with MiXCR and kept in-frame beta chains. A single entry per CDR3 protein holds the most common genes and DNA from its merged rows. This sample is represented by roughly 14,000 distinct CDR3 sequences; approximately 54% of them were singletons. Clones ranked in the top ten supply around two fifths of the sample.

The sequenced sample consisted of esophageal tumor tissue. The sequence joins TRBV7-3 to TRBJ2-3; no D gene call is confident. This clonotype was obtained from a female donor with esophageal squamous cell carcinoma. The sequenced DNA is TGTGCCAGCAGCGAGGACCTTCCTAGCACAGATACGCAGTATTTT. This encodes CASSEDLPSTDTQYF.